Following are 20 T cell receptor beta chains from one sample sequenced in a study of Ad26.COV2.S vaccination and SARS-CoV-2 variants. The protocol was immunoSEQ multiplex PCR, while the TCRdb copy is restricted to in-frame clones and leaves out a portion. The sample comprises 150,000 to 200,000 clones, roughly nine tenths of which are singletons, and about 5.5% rests with the top ten. This sample comprised peripheral blood, obtained after recovery from COVID-19. These receptors were collected from a human donor who had recovered from COVID-19.

The V and J genes are TRBV13 and TRBJ1-1, with D uncertain. In germline, CDR1 is PRHDT, CDR2 FYEKMQ (reference sequence). The CDR3 is 13 amino acids. V was shortened by 5 bases and J by 4 bases, with 11 bases between the two germline ends. The chain's CDR3 is CASSLTWGTEAFF. CDR3 coding DNA: TGTGCCAGCAGCCTAACCTGGGGCACTGAAGCTTTCTTT.

The chain is built from TRBV6-5 and TRBJ2-2; no clear D. Trimming removed 4 bases at V and 0 bases at J, with 9 bases between. CDR3 length: 15 amino acids. CDR1 and CDR2 from the germline V gene are MNHEY and SVGAGI. The DNA for the CDR3 is TGTGCCAGCAGTTCCGGACGGACGAACACCGGGGAGCTGTTTTTT. It is translated as CASSSGRTNTGELFF.

The chain has TRBV7-2 and TRBJ2-1, with TRBD1 identical over 8 bases. The CDR3 is made up of 15 amino acids. The J segment lost 4 bases and the V segment lost 5 bases, leaving 7 bases of the junction unmatched. Germline V CDR1 and CDR2: SGHTA, FQGNSA. Here the CDR3 DNA reads TGTGCCAGCAGCCTGGACAGGGCGTCGTACAATGAGCAGTTCTTC. This codes for CASSLDRASYNEQFF.

V and J are TRBV9 and TRBJ1-5; no reliable D call. Germline lookup yields CDR1 SGDLS and CDR2 YYNGEE. The ends were cut back, 3 bases at V and 0 bases at J, with 7 bases in the middle. The CDR3 is made up of 14 amino acids. CDR3: CASSATYSNQPQHF. The CDR3, as DNA: TGTGCCAGCAGCGCTACATATAGCAATCAGCCCCAGCATTTT.

In this sample, this clone turned up once. V gene TRBV19 combines with J gene TRBJ2-2; D is uncertain. Per germline, CDR1 LNHDA and CDR2 SQIVND (reference sequence). With 7 bases removed from V and 1 base from J, the gap between germline ends came to 7 bases. The CDR3 has 13 residues. The CDR3 coding sequence is TGTGCCAGTACCCAGGTGAACACCGGGGAGCTGTTTTTT. The encoded protein is CASTQVNTGELFF.

V usage is TRBV6-1 and J usage is TRBJ2-7, with D unclear. The V end lost 1 base, the J end lost 3 bases, and 10 bases lay between the germline ends. The germline V gene has CDR1 MNHNS and CDR2 SASEGT. This CDR3 contains 14 residues. CDR3 bases: TGTGCCAGCAGTGAAGGGGTGCCTGGCTACGAGCAGTACTTC. This codes for CASSEGVPGYEQYF.

The chain employs TRBV4-1 and TRBJ1-2; D possibly corresponds to TRBD1 (5 bases). The CDR3 sequence is 15 residues long. Germline loops: CDR1 MGHRA, CDR2 YSYEKL. Trimming took off 1 base at V and 4 bases at J, with 13 bases between the two ends. The CDR3 region has the DNA TGCGCCAGCAGCCAAGTCGGCAGGGCGAGCTATGGCTACACCTTC. Translated, it gives CASSQVGRASYGYTF.

The chain joins TRBV9 to TRBJ1-1, with a weak D call TRBD1 (5 bases). The V end was cut by 4 bases, the J end by 0 bases, with 16 bases between. CDR3 length: 16 residues. Germline V gene lookup returns CDR1 SGDLS and CDR2 YYNGEE. The CDR3 loop is CASSPTGQQVNTEAFF. The CDR3, as DNA: TGTGCCAGCAGCCCTACGGGGCAGCAGGTGAACACTGAAGCTTTCTTT.

V usage is TRBV30 and J usage is TRBJ2-1, with no clear D. Trimming stripped 2 bases from V and 4 bases from J, with 6 bases between. The CDR3 sequence is 12 residues long. Germline assignment: CDR1 GTSNPN and CDR2 SVGIG (reference sequence). CDR3 nucleotide sequence: TGTGCCTGGAGTCCCCGATACAATGAGCAGTTCTTC. Protein sequence: CAWSPRYNEQFF.

The V call is TRBV5-1, the J call TRBJ2-3; 14 bases are shared with TRBD2. The CDR3 is made up of 16 amino acids. The junction had 2 bases not matched to a gene; V was cut back by 4 bases and J by 1 base. CDR1 is SGHRS and CDR2 is YFSETQ in the germline V gene. Here the CDR3 reads CASSPGLAGGTDTQYF. The CDR3 DNA sequence: TGCGCCAGCAGCCCGGGACTAGCGGGAGGCACAGATACGCAGTATTTT.

CDR3 bases: TGTGCCAGCGGGATGACACCGATGAACACTGAAGCTTTCTTT. As protein: CASGMTPMNTEAFF. The chain recombines TRBV6-5 with TRBJ1-1; D not certain. With 8 bases removed from V and 0 bases from J, the gap between germline ends came to 13 bases. Germline CDR1 MNHEY, CDR2 SVGAGI. CDR3 length equals 14 residues.

V is TRBV2 and J is TRBJ1-4; 7 nucleotides align to TRBD1. CDR3 length: 14 amino acids. Germline V CDR1 and CDR2: SNHLY, FYNNEI. J was trimmed by 8 bases and V by 7 bases; bases with no gene match: 10. CDR3 bases: TGTGCCAGCACTTTACAGGGGAGGAACGAAAAACTGTTTTTT. The encoded protein is CASTLQGRNEKLFF.

The chain combines TRBV4-2 with TRBJ2-5; D unclear. The CDR3 contains 14 residues. Germline V gives CDR1 LGHNA, CDR2 YNFKEQ. The V gene lost 0 bases and the J gene lost 5 bases, with 10 bases spanning the gap. The CDR3 coding sequence is TGTGCCAGCAGCCAAGACTACCATGGGGAGACCCAGTACTTC. This translates into CASSQDYHGETQYF.

The genes are TRBV6-5 and TRBJ2-7, with a tentative D call TRBD1 (6 bases). The CDR3 is 15 residues long. CDR1 and CDR2 from the germline V gene are MNHEY and SVGAGI. The germline V and J ends were trimmed by 0 bases and 3 bases, with 12 bases remaining between them. The CDR3 sequence: CASSYSTQGIYEQYF. Written as DNA, the CDR3 is TGTGCCAGCAGTTACTCGACCCAGGGGATCTACGAGCAGTACTTC.

The V gene is TRBV18, the J gene TRBJ1-2; 7 nucleotides align to TRBD1. The CDR3 is 14 residues long. Germline trimming cut 4 bases from V and 6 bases from J; bases unmatched to any gene: 8. Per germline, CDR1 KGHSH and CDR2 LQKENI. The CDR3 region has the DNA TGTGCCAGCTCACGACAGGGAGTTGAGGATGGCTACACCTTC. Residues: CASSRQGVEDGYTF.

This clone was detected once. At one boundary the junction diverges from the germline segment, which might be a read error. The chain carries TRBV19 and TRBJ1-2; D call uncertain. Germline values: CDR1 LNHDA, CDR2 SQIVND (reference sequence). The CDR3 covers 11 residues. CDR3 sequence (DNA): TGTGCCAGTAGTCCGGAACTTGGAAGCATATTC. It specifies CASSPELGSIF.

This clone has just a few counts. The V and J genes are TRBV12-3 or TRBV12-4 and TRBJ1-5, with D unclear. Deletions cut 3 bases from V and 6 bases from J, with 9 bases between. The CDR3 spans 13 residues. CDR3 sequence: CASSFGGVQPQHF. CDR3 bases: TGTGCCAGCAGTTTTGGCGGGGTTCAGCCCCAGCATTTT.

This rearrangement joins TRBV10-1 to TRBJ2-2; D gene uncertain. The CDR3 consists of 13 residues. V was clipped by 4 bases and J by 5 bases, with 8 bases between them. CDR1 and CDR2 (germline): WNHNN, SYGVQD (reference sequence). The CDR3 region is CASSGRLTGELFF. The CDR3 nucleotides read TGCGCCAGCAGTGGAAGGTTAACCGGGGAGCTGTTTTTT.

This clone came up a few times. The chain carries TRBV28 and TRBJ1-2; D is perhaps TRBD1 (5 bases). Germline V CDR1 and CDR2: MDHEN, SYDVKM. CDR3 size: 14 residues. With 5 bases removed from V and 2 bases from J, the gap between germline ends came to 12 bases. The CDR3 bases are TGTGCCAGCAGTATCATGACAGCCAACTATGGCTACACCTTC. Residues: CASSIMTANYGYTF.

The gene calls are TRBV7-8 and TRBJ1-1; unclear D gene. Trimming stripped 5 bases from V and 1 base from J, with 11 bases between. In germline, CDR1 is SGHVS, CDR2 FQNEAQ. The CDR3 contains 14 residues. The CDR3 protein is CASSQIWGNTEAFF. The CDR3 nucleotides are TGTGCCAGCAGCCAGATCTGGGGGAACACTGAAGCTTTCTTT.